What follows describes a single T cell receptor beta chain. As handled by the study authors: Amplified reference gene primers provided the basis for estimating nucleated cell counts. Clones were sequenced by immunoSEQ multiplex PCR, and TCRdb holds only the in-frame ones, with some missing. V and J calls and clone size follow that table, whereas D and trimming were derived from the DNA. The sample carries about 300,000 clones, about four fifths recorded once. Per the germline V gene, CDR1 is LNHDA and CDR2 is SQIVND (reference sequence). The CDR3 has 15 amino acids. V shed 7 bases and J shed 4 bases, with 19 bases lying between them. The data originate from a study of blood T cell repertoires in COVID-19.

This sequence was found in a human donor with COVID-19, enrolled during active disease. The donor label of this sample is uncertain. Input material: peripheral blood. The J gene is TRBJ1-2, the V gene TRBV19; D gene unclear. The CDR3 spells CASTFAVGEGYGYTF. Here the CDR3 DNA reads TGTGCCAGTACCTTCGCGGTCGGGGAGGGCTATGGCTACACCTTC.